The rows below give T cell receptor beta chains drawn from one sample of a study of T cells after yellow fever vaccination. TCRdb reprocessed the 5' RACE reads with MiXCR, giving one entry per CDR3 protein. Of about 160,000 distinct CDR3 sequences listed, under 7.5% were seen once; the top ten hold around 2.3%. Sequenced material: CD4+ T cells sorted from PBMCs, taken 4 to 5 days after the first yellow fever vaccination. These receptors originate from a man aged 18 to 29 who received the YFV17D yellow fever vaccine. Each CDR3 is given with its conserved first and last residue. The order of the fields is J gene, D gene, V gene, clone size, CDR3 DNA, CDR3 protein. The D gene is left open where the match is weak. Part of the rows lack a size; the others show once, few, many or a class for expanded clones.

j_call: TRBJ2-2; d_call: NA; v_call: TRBV2; clone_size: NA; cdr3_nt: TGTGCCAGCATAGCGCAGGGGAACACCGGGGAGCTGTTTTTT; cdr3_aa: CASIAQGNTGELFF
j_call: TRBJ2-5; d_call: NA; v_call: TRBV5-1; clone_size: few; cdr3_nt: TGCGCCAGCAGCTTGGTCCCGGACCAAGAGACCCAGTACTTC; cdr3_aa: CASSLVPDQETQYF
j_call: TRBJ2-3; d_call: NA; v_call: TRBV7-2; clone_size: many; cdr3_nt: TGTGCCAGCAGCTTAGGGGCTAGCACAGATACGCAGTATTTT; cdr3_aa: CASSLGASTDTQYF
j_call: TRBJ2-5; d_call: NA; v_call: TRBV7-6; clone_size: NA; cdr3_nt: TGTGCCAGCAGCTTCCAGGTGGGAGAGACCCAGTACTTC; cdr3_aa: CASSFQVGETQYF
j_call: TRBJ1-2; d_call: NA; v_call: TRBV25-1; clone_size: few; cdr3_nt: TGTGCCAGCAGTGAAAACTATGGCTACACCTTC; cdr3_aa: CASSENYGYTF
j_call: TRBJ2-5; d_call: NA; v_call: TRBV15; clone_size: many; cdr3_nt: TGTGCCACCAGCAAAGGAAAGGGGGGCAAGGAGACCCAGTACTTC; cdr3_aa: CATSKGKGGKETQYF
j_call: TRBJ2-3; d_call: NA; v_call: TRBV19; clone_size: few; cdr3_nt: TGTGCCAGTAGGTTGACAGAGACTAGCACAGATACGCAGTATTTT; cdr3_aa: CASRLTETSTDTQYF
j_call: TRBJ1-5; d_call: TRBD1; v_call: TRBV7-9; clone_size: few; cdr3_nt: TGTGCCAGCAGCTTAGGGGGACAGGGAATCCAGCCCCAGCATTTT; cdr3_aa: CASSLGGQGIQPQHF
j_call: TRBJ2-3; d_call: NA; v_call: TRBV13; clone_size: many; cdr3_nt: TGTGCCAGCAGCTCCACCCTAGCCCGTACGCAGTATTTT; cdr3_aa: CASSSTLARTQYF
j_call: TRBJ1-4; d_call: NA; v_call: TRBV30; clone_size: few; cdr3_nt: TGTGCCTGGAGTGTACTCGGGCCGTTAACGGGAAAACTGTTTTTT; cdr3_aa: CAWSVLGPLTGKLFF
j_call: TRBJ2-1; d_call: NA; v_call: TRBV15; clone_size: many; cdr3_nt: TGTGCCACCAGCTTCGGCTTCTACAATGAGCAGTTCTTC; cdr3_aa: CATSFGFYNEQFF
j_call: TRBJ2-6; d_call: NA; v_call: TRBV7-8; clone_size: NA; cdr3_nt: TGTGCCTCCCAACGCAGGGCTGCTGGGGCCAACGTCCTGACTTTC; cdr3_aa: CASQRRAAGANVLTF
j_call: TRBJ2-2; d_call: TRBD2; v_call: TRBV6-6; clone_size: few; cdr3_nt: TGTGCCAGCAGTTACTCCTCGGGGGGGAGTTCCGGGGAGCTGTTTTTT; cdr3_aa: CASSYSSGGSSGELFF
j_call: TRBJ2-1; d_call: NA; v_call: TRBV12-3/TRBV12-4; clone_size: many; cdr3_nt: TGTGCCAGCACCATTACGGCCCCCTCCTACAATGAGCAGTTCTTC; cdr3_aa: CASTITAPSYNEQFF
j_call: TRBJ2-1; d_call: TRBD2; v_call: TRBV10-3; clone_size: few; cdr3_nt: TGTGCCATCAGTGATATCCTAGCGGAAGGGGAGCAGTTCTTC; cdr3_aa: CAISDILAEGEQFF
j_call: TRBJ2-3; d_call: TRBD2; v_call: TRBV4-3; clone_size: many; cdr3_nt: TGCGCCAGCAGTCGAACACTAGCGGGATTATCAGATACGCAGTATTTT; cdr3_aa: CASSRTLAGLSDTQYF
j_call: TRBJ1-5; d_call: NA; v_call: TRBV7-2; clone_size: NA; cdr3_nt: TGTGCCAGCAGCCTACGAAGTGAGCAGCCCCAGCATTTT; cdr3_aa: CASSLRSEQPQHF
j_call: TRBJ2-2; d_call: TRBD2; v_call: TRBV5-1; clone_size: NA; cdr3_nt: TGCGCCAGCAGCTGGGGAGGGGTCTCCGGGGAGCTGTTTTTT; cdr3_aa: CASSWGGVSGELFF
j_call: TRBJ1-6; d_call: TRBD1; v_call: TRBV18; clone_size: few; cdr3_nt: TGTGCCAGCTCACCCATGACAGGGGACAATTCACCCCTCCACTTT; cdr3_aa: CASSPMTGDNSPLHF
j_call: TRBJ2-2; d_call: TRBD1; v_call: TRBV7-7; clone_size: many; cdr3_nt: TGTGCCAGCAGCTCGACAGGGGGGGAGCTGTTTTTT; cdr3_aa: CASSSTGGELFF
j_call: TRBJ1-1; d_call: TRBD1; v_call: TRBV3-1; clone_size: few; cdr3_nt: TGTGCCAGCAGCCAAGGGACAGGGTACACTGAAGCTTTCTTT; cdr3_aa: CASSQGTGYTEAFF
j_call: TRBJ2-3; d_call: TRBD1; v_call: TRBV20-1; clone_size: NA; cdr3_nt: TGCAGTGCTAGTCGGGACAGGTTTTCAGATACGCAGTATTTT; cdr3_aa: CSASRDRFSDTQYF
j_call: TRBJ2-5; d_call: TRBD1; v_call: TRBV5-1; clone_size: few; cdr3_nt: TGCGCCAGCAGCGTTGGGACAGGGGGCTCCCAAGAGACCCAGTACTTC; cdr3_aa: CASSVGTGGSQETQYF
j_call: TRBJ1-2; d_call: NA; v_call: TRBV10-3; clone_size: many; cdr3_nt: TGTGCCATCCGCCAGGGAAGCTATGGCTACACCTTC; cdr3_aa: CAIRQGSYGYTF
j_call: TRBJ1-1; d_call: NA; v_call: TRBV11-2; clone_size: many; cdr3_nt: TGTGCCAGCAGCCTCCATGGGGGGCGAGATGTCACTGAAGCTTTCTTT; cdr3_aa: CASSLHGGRDVTEAFF
j_call: TRBJ2-3; d_call: NA; v_call: TRBV5-1; clone_size: many; cdr3_nt: TGCGCCAGCAGCAGAACGGGCCCCGGGGCGGCAGATACGCAGTATTTT; cdr3_aa: CASSRTGPGAADTQYF
j_call: TRBJ2-1; d_call: NA; v_call: TRBV18; clone_size: few; cdr3_nt: TGTGCCAGCTCACCCCGCGGGGTGGGGCGCACCGATGAGCAGTTCTTC; cdr3_aa: CASSPRGVGRTDEQFF
j_call: TRBJ2-5; d_call: NA; v_call: TRBV6-5; clone_size: many; cdr3_nt: TGTGCCAGCAGTTATGGAAGGCAGCCTCAAGAGACCCAGTACTTC; cdr3_aa: CASSYGRQPQETQYF
j_call: TRBJ2-2; d_call: TRBD1; v_call: TRBV6-1; clone_size: many; cdr3_nt: TGTGCCAGCAGCAAACAGGGGGCGCACTTCGGGGAGCTGTTTTTT; cdr3_aa: CASSKQGAHFGELFF
j_call: TRBJ2-2; d_call: NA; v_call: TRBV6-6; clone_size: many; cdr3_nt: TGTGCCAGCAGTTACCTAACCGGGGAGCTGTTTTTT; cdr3_aa: CASSYLTGELFF
j_call: TRBJ2-1; d_call: NA; v_call: TRBV12-3/TRBV12-4; clone_size: many; cdr3_nt: TGTGCCAGCAGGAGAGGTGAGCAGTTCTTC; cdr3_aa: CASRRGEQFF
j_call: TRBJ1-4; d_call: NA; v_call: TRBV5-1; clone_size: many; cdr3_nt: TGCGCCAGCAGCTTGGATATTAGGGGAGGAGAAAAACTGTTTTTT; cdr3_aa: CASSLDIRGGEKLFF
j_call: TRBJ1-2; d_call: NA; v_call: TRBV7-2; clone_size: few; cdr3_nt: TGTGCCAGCAGCTTCCCAGGGGATGGCTACACCTTC; cdr3_aa: CASSFPGDGYTF